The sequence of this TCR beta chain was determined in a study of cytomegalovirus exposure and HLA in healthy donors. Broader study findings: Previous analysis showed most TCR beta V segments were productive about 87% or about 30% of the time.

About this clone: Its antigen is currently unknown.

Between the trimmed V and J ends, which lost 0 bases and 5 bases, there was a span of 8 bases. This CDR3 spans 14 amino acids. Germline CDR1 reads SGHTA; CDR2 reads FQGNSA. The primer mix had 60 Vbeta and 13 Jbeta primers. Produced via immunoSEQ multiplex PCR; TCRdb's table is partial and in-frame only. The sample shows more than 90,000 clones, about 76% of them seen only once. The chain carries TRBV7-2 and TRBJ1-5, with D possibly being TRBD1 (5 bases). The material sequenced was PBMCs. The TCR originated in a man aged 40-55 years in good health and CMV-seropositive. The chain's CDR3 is CASSLAGGDQPQHF. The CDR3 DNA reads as TGTGCCAGCAGCTTAGCGGGAGGGGATCAGCCCCAGCATTTT.